The 18 T cell receptor beta chains below were found in one sample sequenced in a study of shared clonotypes between healthy human individuals. Profiling relied on immunoSEQ multiplex PCR, and the TCRdb table lists in-frame clones only, not all of them. Among more than 1.2 million clones, about 98.5% were seen once, and the ten largest hold roughly 0.35%. The sample was naive CD4+ T cells sorted from blood. Subset denoted: CD45RA+ positively selected. Receptors originate from a man younger than 40 in good health.

The chain has TRBV6-6 and TRBJ2-7; weak D call: TRBD1 (5 bases). V was pared by 6 bases and J by 0 bases, with 15 bases between. This CDR3 contains 15 residues. Germline CDR1 is MNHNY and CDR2 is SVGAGI (reference sequence). The CDR3 bases are TGTGCCAGCAGCAATACAGGCCACAGCTCCTACGAGCAGTACTTC. Residues: CASSNTGHSSYEQYF.

This clone was counted a single time. Other DNA sequences in the sample encode the same CDR3. The genes are TRBV6-1 and TRBJ1-5; D not resolved. The germline V gene encodes CDR1 MNHNS and CDR2 SASEGT. Trimming shortened V by 3 bases and J by 4 bases, and 7 bases separated the two germline ends. CDR3 size: 13 residues. CDR3 protein: CASSDRGNQPQHF. The CDR3 coding sequence is TGTGCCAGCAGTGATAGAGGGAATCAGCCCCAGCATTTT.

The chain has TRBV7-9 and TRBJ1-3, with 7 nucleotides matching TRBD1. V trimming: 5 bases; J trimming: 4 bases; junction bases outside the gene matches: 11. The CDR3 spans 16 residues. Germline-derived CDR1 and CDR2 are SEHNR and FQNEAQ (reference sequence). The DNA for the CDR3 is TGTGCCAGCAGCCACTCGACAGGGACGGGCGGAAACACCATATATTTT. Translated: CASSHSTGTGGNTIYF.

On this clone itself: The sample holds other DNA sequences that translate to the same CDR3. The V and J genes are TRBV5-1 and TRBJ2-3, with 10 bases fitting TRBD1. CDR1 and CDR2 (germline): SGHRS, YFSETQ. The CDR3 extends over 15 amino acids. Losses at the gene ends were 2 bases for V and 3 bases for J; bases not matched to a gene: 3. The CDR3 region has the DNA TGCGCCAGCAGCTTAAGGGACAGGGGAACAGATACGCAGTATTTT. Protein sequence: CASSLRDRGTDTQYF.

The chain is built from TRBV9 and TRBJ2-7; D is perhaps TRBD1 (6 bases). Germline V gene sequence: CDR1 SGDLS, CDR2 YYNGEE. The ends were cut back, 4 bases at V and 3 bases at J, with 20 bases in the middle. This CDR3 region has 16 residues. The CDR3 DNA reads TGTGCCAGCAGCCCCGGACAGATTTCTATTTTCTACGAGCAGTACTTC. Translating it yields CASSPGQISIFYEQYF.

V gene TRBV30 combines with J gene TRBJ2-7; D might be TRBD2 (5 bases). This CDR3 has 14 residues. Per germline, CDR1 GTSNPN and CDR2 SVGIG (reference sequence). Between the trimmed V and J ends, which lost 0 bases and 4 bases, there was a span of 13 bases. The CDR3 region is CAWSVPRRTYEQYF. CDR3 nucleotides: TGTGCCTGGAGTGTACCCAGGAGGACTTACGAGCAGTACTTC.

This rearrangement joins TRBV6-1 to TRBJ2-7, with unresolved D. The V and J ends lost 7 bases and 2 bases respectively, with 15 bases between them. The CDR3 is 14 residues long. Germline V lookup: CDR1 MNHNS, CDR2 SASEGT. CDR3 sequence reads: CASKLGTSTYEQYF. CDR3 bases: TGTGCCAGCAAGCTAGGCACCTCAACCTACGAGCAGTACTTC.

The chain has TRBV6-4 and TRBJ2-2, with 8 bases aligning to TRBD1. The ends lost 6 bases at V and 3 bases at J; junction bases unmatched: 3. This CDR3 is 14 amino acids long. The germline V gene has CDR1 MRHNA and CDR2 SNTAGT. CDR3 amino acids: CASRQDRDTGELFF. In nucleotides, the CDR3 is TGTGCCAGCAGACAGGACAGGGACACCGGGGAGCTGTTTTTT.

As concerns this clone: Other DNA sequences from this sample encode an identical CDR3 as well. The chain is built from TRBV5-1 and TRBJ1-2; 10 bases match TRBD1. Per germline, CDR1 SGHRS and CDR2 YFSETQ. Losses at the gene ends were 2 bases for V and 8 bases for J; bases not matched to a gene: 3. The CDR3 sequence is 13 residues long. CDR3 sequence reads: CASSLGQGDGYTF. DNA of the CDR3: TGCGCCAGCAGCTTAGGACAGGGGGACGGCTACACCTTC.

The chain links TRBV19 to TRBJ2-1, with 9 bases matching TRBD1. From germline, CDR1 is LNHDA and CDR2 SQIVND (reference sequence). The CDR3 is 18 residues long. J was trimmed by 4 bases and V by 4 bases; bases with no gene match: 14. In DNA form, the CDR3 reads TGTGCCAGTAGTACGGAGACCGGGACAGGGAACAAATACAATGAGCAGTTCTTC. Residues: CASSTETGTGNKYNEQFF.

This chain uses TRBV6-6 with TRBJ2-7; 9 positions match TRBD1. Germline V gives CDR1 MNHNY, CDR2 SVGAGI (reference sequence). V shed 4 bases and J 3 bases; nucleotides not matched to a gene: 10. The CDR3 extends over 16 amino acids. The CDR3: CASSSYDPGQGYEQYF. The CDR3 nucleotides are TGTGCCAGCAGTTCCTATGACCCGGGACAGGGCTACGAGCAGTACTTC.

The chain uses TRBV9 and TRBJ2-2; the D gene is possibly TRBD2 (5 bases). CDR3 length: 16 residues. Trimming took 3 bases from V and 5 from J, leaving 17 bases between them. Germline V gene lookup returns CDR1 SGDLS and CDR2 YYNGEE. The CDR3 loop reads CASSGRKGVPTGELFF. Here the CDR3 DNA reads TGTGCCAGCAGCGGGCGGAAGGGAGTACCTACCGGGGAGCTGTTTTTT.

The gene calls are TRBV5-1 and TRBJ2-7; TRBD1 aligns across 10 bases. CDR3 length: 18 amino acids. Trimming took 2 bases from V and 7 from J; bases not matched to a gene: 18. Germline values: CDR1 SGHRS, CDR2 YFSETQ. CDR3 loop: CASSFPINEGQGFGEQYF. The CDR3 DNA follows: TGCGCCAGCAGCTTCCCGATCAACGAGGGACAGGGGTTTGGTGAGCAGTACTTC.

The gene calls are TRBV7-6 and TRBJ2-2; D unclear. CDR3 length equals 15 residues. Germline V lookup: CDR1 SGHVS, CDR2 FNYEAQ. Trimming took 5 bases from V and 8 from J, leaving 18 bases between them. For the CDR3, the DNA is TGTGCCAGCAGCGTGATTCCCCGGGTTCCGGGGGAGCTGTTTTTT. It specifies CASSVIPRVPGELFF.

The chain recombines TRBV5-4 with TRBJ2-1; 7 positions match TRBD2. The CDR3 runs 16 residues. Per the germline V gene, CDR1 is SGHNT and CDR2 is YYREEE (reference sequence). J lost 9 bases, V lost 0 bases, and 12 bases had no gene match. CDR3 bases: TGTGCCAGCAGCTTGGGTTCCGGGCTAGCGGTTCTTGAGCAGTTCTTC. Translating gives CASSLGSGLAVLEQFF.

A note on this clone: Other DNA sequences from this sample encode an identical CDR3 as well. The CDR3 nucleotides read TGTGCCAGCAGCGACCAAGAGACCCAGTACTTC. It yields the protein CASSDQETQYF. The rearrangement uses TRBV28 and TRBJ2-5; no definite D call. V lost 6 bases and J 0 bases, leaving 2 bases between the germline ends. The CDR3 covers 11 residues. Germline CDR1 MDHEN, CDR2 SYDVKM.

This rearrangement joins TRBV5-4 to TRBJ2-6; D is perhaps TRBD2 (6 bases). Germline V gene sequence: CDR1 SGHNT, CDR2 YYREEE (reference sequence). CDR3 length equals 19 residues. V was pared by 4 bases and J by 0 bases, with 20 bases between. Here the CDR3 reads CASSVGGELPGSGANVLTF. The CDR3 DNA reads as TGTGCCAGCAGCGTGGGCGGGGAGCTCCCAGGCTCTGGGGCCAACGTCCTGACTTTC.

The chain joins TRBV7-6 to TRBJ2-5; 7 nucleotides align to TRBD2. The CDR3 totals 13 residues. The germline V gene encodes CDR1 SGHVS and CDR2 FNYEAQ. The ends lost 8 bases at V and 1 base at J; junction bases unmatched: 4. The CDR3 DNA reads TGTGCCAGCGGGGCTAGCGGCCAAGAGACCCAGTACTTC. Protein sequence: CASGASGQETQYF.